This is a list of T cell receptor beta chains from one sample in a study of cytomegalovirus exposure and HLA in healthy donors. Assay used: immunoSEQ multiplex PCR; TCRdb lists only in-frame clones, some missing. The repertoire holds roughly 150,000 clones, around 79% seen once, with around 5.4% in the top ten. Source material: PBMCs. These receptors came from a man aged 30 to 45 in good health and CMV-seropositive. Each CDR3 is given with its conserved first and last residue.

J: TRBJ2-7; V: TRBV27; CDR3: CASSRPLAEDYEQYF
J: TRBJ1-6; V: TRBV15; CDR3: CATSRDWDRSRNSPLHF
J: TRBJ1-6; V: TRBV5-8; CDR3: CASSFGVGVDSPLHF
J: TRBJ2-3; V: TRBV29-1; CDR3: CSVEGMPERGGLSDTQYF
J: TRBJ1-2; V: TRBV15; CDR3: CATSRDTQGSYGYTF
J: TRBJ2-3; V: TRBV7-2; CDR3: CASSLRGNTDTQYF
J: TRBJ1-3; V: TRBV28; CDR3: CASSRPRDSGNTIYF
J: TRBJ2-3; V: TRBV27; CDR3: CASRGLAGNTDTQYF
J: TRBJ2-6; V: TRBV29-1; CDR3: CSVVGLSGANGLTF
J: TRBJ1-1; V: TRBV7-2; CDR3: CASSSTGGASTEAFF
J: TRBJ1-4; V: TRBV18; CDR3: CASSPSAVATNEKLFF
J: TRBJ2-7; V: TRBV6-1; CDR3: CASSEFNRAYEQYF
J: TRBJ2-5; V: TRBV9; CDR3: CASSREPGETQYF
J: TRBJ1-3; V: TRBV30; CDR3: CAWSPIGSSGNTIYF
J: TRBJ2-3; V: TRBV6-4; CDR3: CASSDTGIGADTQYF
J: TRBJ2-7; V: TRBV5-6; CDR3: CASSFRSYEQYF
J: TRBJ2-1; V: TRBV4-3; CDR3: CASSLAGGSYNEQFF
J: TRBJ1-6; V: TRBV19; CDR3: CASTSLLTDNSPLHF
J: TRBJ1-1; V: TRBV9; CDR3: CASSATAINEAFF
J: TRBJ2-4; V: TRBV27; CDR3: CASSLFSPGTGINIQYF
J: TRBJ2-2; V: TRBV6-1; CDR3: CASSLGGNTGELFF
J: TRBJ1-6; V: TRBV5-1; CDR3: CASSLLGQGDSPLHF
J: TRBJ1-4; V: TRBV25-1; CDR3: CASSHREGEDEKLFF
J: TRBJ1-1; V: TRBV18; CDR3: CASSPAVRNTEAFF
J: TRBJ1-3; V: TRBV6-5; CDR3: CASSYSTGAGNTIYF
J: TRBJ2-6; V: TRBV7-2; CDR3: CASSLQIITGANVLTF
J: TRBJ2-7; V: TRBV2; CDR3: CASNPGGVYEQYF
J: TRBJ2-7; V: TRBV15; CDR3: CATSRDTGTSSYEQYF